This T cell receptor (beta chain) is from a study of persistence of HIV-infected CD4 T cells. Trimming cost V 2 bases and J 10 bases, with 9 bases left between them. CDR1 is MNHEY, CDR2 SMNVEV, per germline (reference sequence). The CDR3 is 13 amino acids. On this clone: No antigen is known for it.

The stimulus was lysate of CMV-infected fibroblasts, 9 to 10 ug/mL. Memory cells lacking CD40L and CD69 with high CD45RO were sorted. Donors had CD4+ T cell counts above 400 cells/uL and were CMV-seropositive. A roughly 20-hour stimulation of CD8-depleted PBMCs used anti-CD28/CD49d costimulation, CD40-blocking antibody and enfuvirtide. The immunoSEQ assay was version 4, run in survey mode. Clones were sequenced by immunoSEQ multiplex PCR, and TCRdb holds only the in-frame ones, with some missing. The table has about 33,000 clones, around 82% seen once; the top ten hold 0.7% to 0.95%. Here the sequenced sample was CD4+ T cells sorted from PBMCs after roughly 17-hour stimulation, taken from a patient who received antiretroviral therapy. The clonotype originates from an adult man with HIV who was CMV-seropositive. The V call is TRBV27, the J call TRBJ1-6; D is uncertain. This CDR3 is CASSLIGNSPLHF. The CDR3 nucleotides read TGTGCCAGCAGTTTAATAGGGAACTCACCCCTCCACTTT.